This T cell receptor beta chain is from a study of CD8 T cells in ankylosing spondylitis. TCRdb analysed the 5' RACE reads with MiXCR anew, one entry per CDR3 protein. Of tens of thousands of distinct CDR3 sequences in the sample, approximately 5% were seen once. This clonotype appeared many times. What it binds is not known. General study findings and limits: Several of the motif variants were reported before in synovial fluid and blood from reactive arthritis.

The CDR3 length is 16 residues. Germline V gene lookup returns CDR1 DFQATT and CDR2 SNEGSKA (reference sequence). Deletions cut 6 bases from V and 6 bases from J, with 23 bases between. This TCR was sampled from a male donor with ankylosing spondylitis or in good health (not recorded which). The rearrangement joins TRBV20-1 to TRBJ2-2; D may correspond to TRBD1 or TRBD2 (5 bases each). Sequenced: blood, either unsorted or a sorted T cell fraction (not recorded which). This CDR3 reads CSASPRDPQGSGELFF. DNA of the CDR3: TGCAGTGCATCTCCCCGGGACCCTCAAGGGTCCGGGGAGCTGTTTTTT.